The clone carrying this T cell receptor (beta chain) was detected a few times. Its antigen is still unknown. The 5'RACE template-switching step produced TCR cDNA and added a universal primer site and UMIs. TCRdb passed the 5' RACE reads through MiXCR, listing each CDR3 protein once. The sample includes roughly 180,000 distinct CDR3 sequences, approximately 6.2% seen only once; the top ten take roughly 3%. V was pared by 2 bases and J by 2 bases, with 1 base of the junction left unmatched. Germline V lookup: CDR1 LGHNA, CDR2 YNFKEQ. The CDR3 sequence is 14 residues long. This sample was taken from a study of T cells after yellow fever vaccination. Overall study results and limits: Most clones from primary vaccination resurfaced after the booster (around 97% CD4, 88% CD8). Relatively few clonotypes were ones that appeared in both CD4 and CD8 compartments. Weaker, the secondary response peaked sooner, at day 5 versus 15.

The sequence was collected from a man in his late teens or twenties who received the YFV17D yellow fever vaccine. The genes are TRBV4-2 and TRBJ2-3; the match to TRBD2 covers 7 bases. Sequenced material: CD4+ T cells sorted from PBMCs, taken on the day of the first yellow fever vaccination. The CDR3 sequence is CASSQTSVTDTQYF. CDR3 nucleotides: TGTGCCAGCAGCCAAACTAGCGTCACAGATACGCAGTATTTT.